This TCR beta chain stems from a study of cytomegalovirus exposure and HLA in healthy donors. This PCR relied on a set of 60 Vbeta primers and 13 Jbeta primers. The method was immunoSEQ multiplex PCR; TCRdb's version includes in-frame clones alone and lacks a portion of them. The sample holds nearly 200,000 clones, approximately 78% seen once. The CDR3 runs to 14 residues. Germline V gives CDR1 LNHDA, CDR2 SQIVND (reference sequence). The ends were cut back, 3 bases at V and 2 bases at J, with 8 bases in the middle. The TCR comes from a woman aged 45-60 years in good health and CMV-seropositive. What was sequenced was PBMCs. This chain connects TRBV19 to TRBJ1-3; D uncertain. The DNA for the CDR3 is TGTGCCAGTAGTATCCGGGGTACTGGAAACACCATATATTTT. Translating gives CASSIRGTGNTIYF.